These 21 T cell receptor beta chains were all obtained from the same sample, sequenced in a study of T cells in localized non-small cell lung cancer (dated by TCRdb to between 2020 and 2021). Receptor libraries were prepared by the immunoSEQ multiplex PCR assay. TCRdb's version of the immuneACCESS table is confined to in-frame rearrangements and falls short of the full clone set. An unresolved V gene accounts for under half of the shortfall where checked; the remainder is of unknown origin. This sample has roughly 35,000 clones in its table, and around nine tenths of those were observed once. The top ten clones comprise roughly 6.9% of the sample. The material was peripheral blood, obtained before any cancer treatment. The receptor set was obtained from a female donor aged 60 or older with stage I lung adenocarcinoma.

The gene calls are TRBV5-6 and TRBJ2-5; the match to TRBD2 covers 8 bases. Germline V lookup: CDR1 SGHDT, CDR2 YYEEEE. Germline trimming cut 5 bases from V and 1 base from J; bases unmatched to any gene: 4. This CDR3 contains 14 residues. CDR3 coding DNA: TGTGCCAGCAGTTCCGGACTAGCCCAAGAGACCCAGTACTTC. Protein: CASSSGLAQETQYF.

The chain links TRBV4-2 to TRBJ1-5; D might be TRBD1 (5 bases). The length of the CDR3 is 15 residues. V lost 5 bases to trimming and J lost 0 bases, with 11 bases between them. Germline-derived CDR1 and CDR2 are LGHNA and YNFKEQ. CDR3 amino acids: CASSLERGSNQPQHF. The CDR3 DNA follows: TGTGCCAGCAGCTTGGAAAGGGGTAGCAATCAGCCCCAGCATTTT.

The chain links TRBV21-1 to TRBJ1-5; no DNA check was done on the table's D call, TRBD1. TRBV21-1 represents a pseudogene. This CDR3 has 14 residues. The CDR3 loop reads CASSKGQGDQPQHF. The CDR3, as DNA: TGTGCCAGCAGCAAAGGACAGGGAGATCAGCCCCAGCATTTT.

This clone was observed a single time. The genes are TRBV5-6 and TRBJ1-5; TRBD1 might be the D (5 bases). The CDR3 runs to 18 residues. CDR1 and CDR2 from the germline V gene are SGHDT and YYEEEE. Trimming stripped 4 bases from V and 3 bases from J, with 23 bases between. The CDR3 loop reads CASSQTQGFSTFNQPQHF. The CDR3 DNA reads TGTGCCAGCAGCCAGACGCAGGGCTTTTCTACCTTCAATCAGCCCCAGCATTTT.

This clone has only one observation. V is TRBV29-1 and J is TRBJ2-3; 13 bases agree with TRBD2. V lost 6 bases and J lost 3; bases outside the gene matches: 6. Looked up from germline, CDR1 is SQVTM and CDR2 is ANQGSEA. The CDR3 is 15 amino acids. CDR3 loop: CSVSLAGGPTDTQYF. In DNA form, the CDR3 reads TGCAGCGTCTCACTAGCGGGGGGGCCTACAGATACGCAGTATTTT.

In its sample, this clone ranks as medium-sized. CDR3 residues: CASSGEGGFIDGYTF. The CDR3 DNA reads as TGTGCCAGCAGCGGGGAAGGGGGTTTCATCGATGGCTACACCTTC. This rearrangement joins TRBV5-6 to TRBJ1-2; a possible D gene is TRBD1 (6 bases). Germline values: CDR1 SGHDT, CDR2 YYEEEE. V gave up 4 bases and J gave up 6 bases, with 19 bases separating them. The CDR3 covers 15 residues.

The gene calls are TRBV29-1 and TRBJ1-1, with D unresolved. This CDR3 is built from 14 residues. CDR1 and CDR2 from the germline V gene are SQVTM and ANQGSEA. V was shortened by 4 bases and J by 0 bases, with 12 bases between the two germline ends. In DNA form, the CDR3 reads TGCAGCGTTGGATGGCGTGGGATGAACACTGAAGCTTTCTTT. It specifies CSVGWRGMNTEAFF.

The chain couples TRBV9 to TRBJ1-5; tentative D call: TRBD1 (5 bases). Per germline, CDR1 SGDLS and CDR2 YYNGEE. The V gene lost 3 bases and the J gene lost 2 bases, with 12 bases spanning the gap. CDR3 length: 15 residues. DNA of the CDR3: TGTGCCAGCAGCGCCGGGACTTGGGGCAATCAGCCCCAGCATTTT. It is translated as CASSAGTWGNQPQHF. Full variable domain (outside the CDR3, taken from reference TRBV9 and TRBJ1-5): DSGVTQTPKHLITATGQRVTLRCSPRSGDLSVYWYQQSLDQGLQFLIQYYNGEERAKGNILERFSAQQFPDLHSELNLSSLELGDSALYFCASSAGTWGNQPQHFGDGTRLSIL.

The chain combines TRBV2 with TRBJ2-3, with TRBD1 matching over 8 bases. V lost 4 bases and J lost 3; bases outside the gene matches: 9. The CDR3 has 16 amino acids. Germline values: CDR1 SNHLY, CDR2 FYNNEI. The CDR3 DNA follows: TGTGCCAGCAGTGTTGGACAGGGCGGTGGGACAGATACGCAGTATTTT. Translation: CASSVGQGGGTDTQYF. Full variable domain (remainder filled in from reference TRBV2 and TRBJ2-3): EPEVTQTPSHQVTQMGQEVILRCVPISNHLYFYWYRQILGQKVEFLVSFYNNEISEKSEIFDDQFSVERPDGSNFTLKIRSTKLEDSAMYFCASSVGQGGGTDTQYFGPGTRLTVL.

This rearrangement joins TRBV6-7 to TRBJ1-2, with 9 bases fitting TRBD1. TRBV6-7 is filed as an ORF, its function uncertain. This CDR3 is 16 amino acids long. The V gene end was trimmed by 3 bases and the J gene end by 2 bases; junction bases not matched to a gene: 7. The CDR3 DNA follows: TGTGCCAGCAGTTATCCGGGACAGGGACTCAACTATGGCTACACCTTC. It is translated as CASSYPGQGLNYGYTF.

The V and J genes are TRBV5-5 and TRBJ2-3; 11 bases are a match to TRBD2. Germline CDR1 reads SGHKS; CDR2 reads YYEKEE (reference sequence). The length of the CDR3 is 20 residues. The V segment lost 1 base and the J segment 4 bases; nucleotides outside the gene matches: 17. The CDR3 loop reads CASSLNPGLPGLAVADTQYF. The CDR3 DNA is TGTGCCAGCAGCTTGAACCCAGGCCTCCCGGGACTAGCGGTGGCAGATACGCAGTATTTT.

The chain joins TRBV6-5 to TRBJ1-2; the D gene is possibly TRBD1 (5 bases). Trimming left V 2 bases short and J 2 bases short, with 6 bases between. CDR1 MNHEY and CDR2 SVGAGI come from the germline V gene. CDR3 length: 13 residues. The CDR3 DNA reads as TGTGCCAGCAGTTACGACAGCAACTATGGCTACACCTTC. Translation: CASSYDSNYGYTF.

This rearrangement joins TRBV7-2 to TRBJ2-7; 7 nucleotides match TRBD2. CDR3 length: 16 amino acids. V lost 1 base to trimming and J lost 3 bases; unmatched junction nucleotides: 9. Germline V gene data show CDR1 as SGHTA and CDR2 as FQGNSA. The CDR3 reads CASSLGSAGVLYEQYF. CDR3 bases: TGTGCCAGCAGCTTAGGGTCTGCGGGGGTACTCTACGAGCAGTACTTC.

The V call is TRBV19, the J call TRBJ1-2; TRBD1 might be the D (5 bases). Germline V gives CDR1 LNHDA, CDR2 SQIVND (reference sequence). This CDR3 region has 14 residues. V was shortened by 3 bases and J by 8 bases, with 16 bases between the two germline ends. The CDR3 DNA reads as TGTGCCAGTAGTATCAATTCAGGGCGTTACGGCTACACCTTC. Residues: CASSINSGRYGYTF.

The chain recombines TRBV9 with TRBJ1-2, with a weak D call TRBD1 (6 bases). The length of the CDR3 is 14 residues. Germline V CDR1 and CDR2: SGDLS, YYNGEE. Trimming cost V 0 bases and J 7 bases, with 13 bases left between them. CDR3: CASSVVHGGSGYTF. As DNA, the CDR3 is TGTGCCAGCAGCGTAGTCCACGGGGGCAGTGGCTACACCTTC.

The chain employs TRBV6-1 and TRBJ2-7, with TRBD2 matching 9 bases. The CDR3 contains 15 residues. V trimming: 2 bases; J trimming: 6 bases; junction bases outside the gene matches: 8. The V gene's germline CDR1 is MNHNS and CDR2 SASEGT. The CDR3: CASSELAGISGEQYF. The CDR3 bases are TGTGCCAGCAGTGAACTAGCGGGGATCTCGGGCGAGCAGTACTTC.

The rearrangement uses TRBV2 and TRBJ2-3; D remains ambiguous. Trimming left V 3 bases short and J 4 bases short, with 17 bases between. CDR1 SNHLY and CDR2 FYNNEI come from the germline V gene. The CDR3 is 16 amino acids. Written as DNA, the CDR3 is TGTGCCAGCAGTGATCCCGACCCATTCATCGCAGATACGCAGTATTTT. This codes for CASSDPDPFIADTQYF.

The chain links TRBV6-1 to TRBJ1-1; 8 nucleotides agree with TRBD1. V dropped 7 bases and J dropped 1; count of bases not matched to a gene: 2. The CDR3 is 13 residues long. The V gene's germline CDR1 is MNHNS and CDR2 SASEGT. This chain's CDR3 is CASNGQGNTEAFF. The CDR3 DNA reads TGTGCCAGCAACGGACAGGGGAACACTGAAGCTTTCTTT.

V and J are TRBV6-5 and TRBJ1-5, with D unresolved. The CDR3 is made up of 13 amino acids. Per germline, CDR1 MNHEY and CDR2 SVGAGI. The germline V and J ends were trimmed by 2 bases and 3 bases, with 5 bases remaining between them. CDR3 DNA: TGTGCCAGCAGTTACCGACACAATCAGCCCCAGCATTTT. Protein sequence: CASSYRHNQPQHF.

The chain joins TRBV5-8 to TRBJ1-1, with D possibly TRBD1 on 5 matching bases. In germline, CDR1 is SGHTS, CDR2 YDEGEE. This CDR3 spans 14 amino acids. V lost 0 bases and J 1 base, leaving 7 bases between the germline ends. CDR3 in DNA: TGTGCCAGCAGCTTGGGACAGAGGAACACTGAAGCTTTCTTT. This translates into CASSLGQRNTEAFF. The variable domain in full, completed from reference TRBV5-8 and TRBJ1-1, reads EAGVTQSPTHLIKTRGQQATLRCSPISGHTSVYWYQQALGLGLQFLLWYDEGEERNRGNFPPRFSGRQFPNYSSELNVNALELEDSALYLCASSLGQRNTEAFFGQGTRLTVV.

The V gene is TRBV5-6, the J gene TRBJ2-7, with 9 bases that match TRBD1. The CDR3 contains 16 residues. The V gene's germline CDR1 is SGHDT and CDR2 YYEEEE. Trimming cost V 4 bases and J 2 bases; bases outside gene matches: 10. This CDR3 is CASSLNPGQGPYEQYF. DNA for the CDR3: TGTGCCAGCAGCCTCAACCCGGGACAGGGTCCCTACGAGCAGTACTTC. The variable domain in full, completed from reference TRBV5-6 and TRBJ2-7, reads DAGVTQSPTHLIKTRGQQVTLRCSPKSGHDTVSWYQQALGQGPQFIFQYYEEEERQRGNFPDRFSGHQFPNYSSELNVNALLLGDSALYLCASSLNPGQGPYEQYFGPGTRLTVT.